A selection of T cell receptor beta chains follows, all from one sample in a study of control samples from healthy donors and cancer patients. Clones were sequenced by immunoSEQ multiplex PCR, and TCRdb holds only the in-frame ones, with some missing. The profile shows 400,000 to 500,000 clones, around nine tenths of them singletons. Specimen: PBMCs. The receptors were sampled from a man between 40 and 49 years old with head and neck cancer. The conserved cysteine and the conserved F or W are not part of the CDR3 here. The order of the fields is V gene, J gene, CDR3 protein.

>TRBV19|TRBJ1-1
ASSITTGATEAF
>TRBV7-3|TRBJ2-7
ASSLTGTGSYEQY
>TRBV27|TRBJ2-3
ASSLSGTGTDTQY
>TRBV6-6|TRBJ2-1
ASSLRDNEQF
>TRBV27|TRBJ2-1
ASSPVLGNEQF
>TRBV6-4|TRBJ2-1
ASSPGTANEQF
>TRBV7-9|TRBJ1-1
ASSLTGGWTEAF
>TRBV30|TRBJ1-4
AWGLNEKLF
>TRBV5-1|TRBJ2-3
ASSYGDFTDTQY
>TRBV24-1|TRBJ2-5
ATSESGWETQY
>TRBV3-1/TRBV3-2|TRBJ2-5
ASSQVGTQETQY
>TRBV30|TRBJ1-1
AWSLRGEAF
>TRBV27|TRBJ2-2
ASSFDRSLTGELF
>TRBV6-6|TRBJ1-1
ASSAQGARAEAF
>TRBV12-3/TRBV12-4|TRBJ1-1
ASSAGWAGEAF
>TRBV14|TRBJ2-2
ASSHRRGRTGELF
>TRBV7-9|TRBJ2-2
ASSWAGPNTGELF
>TRBV18|TRBJ1-1
ASSPMGQGTGNTEAF
>TRBV4-3|TRBJ2-4
ASSQERTWNIQY
>TRBV5-8|TRBJ1-1
ASSFQGNTEAF
>TRBV28|TRBJ2-1
ASRLTGEYNEQF
>TRBV3-1/TRBV3-2|TRBJ2-3
ASSQDPAGRYTDTQY
>TRBV11-3|TRBJ2-5
ASSLGDQETQY
>TRBV24-1|TRBJ2-1
ATSDGREASYNEQF
>TRBV3-1/TRBV3-2|TRBJ2-1
ASSQEKGGVEQF
>TRBV7-3|TRBJ1-6
ASSLYASWSPLH
>TRBV12-5|TRBJ2-1
ASGSSTGADYNEQF
>TRBV5-6|TRBJ1-2
ASSLGSRNYGYT
>TRBV2|TRBJ2-7
ASIVRSYEQY
>TRBV15|TRBJ2-7
ATSRGVMKGYEQY
>TRBV5-1|TRBJ2-3
ASSLLPGGADTQY
>TRBV15|TRBJ2-2
ATSRELASSTGELF
>TRBV9|TRBJ2-1
ASSKWGRGQGNEQF
>TRBV10-1|TRBJ1-1
ASRAGTATEAF
>TRBV9|TRBJ1-4
ASSVEGAAEKLF
>TRBV24-1|TRBJ2-1
ATSDPNRGLDNEQF
>TRBV6-5|TRBJ1-1
ASSPPGGLTGEAF
>TRBV6-4|TRBJ2-2
ASSLGEGSAGELF
>TRBV4-2|TRBJ2-7
ASSQEWGSGSEQY
>TRBV5-1|TRBJ2-7
ASSSRGIGRTYEQY
>TRBV29-1|TRBJ1-2
SVEAGGAPNYGYT
>TRBV7-9|TRBJ1-5
ASSFSYNQPQH
>TRBV6-2/TRBV6-3|TRBJ2-5
ASSYRVGFETQY
>TRBV12-3/TRBV12-4|TRBJ1-5
ASSLRQGQPQH
>TRBV5-1|TRBJ2-7
ASSLAELGLYEQY
>TRBV4-1|TRBJ2-7
ASSPWDRSYEQY
>TRBV3-1/TRBV3-2|TRBJ1-1
ASSPRRGATNTEAF
>TRBV3-1/TRBV3-2|TRBJ1-3
ASSQATGNTIY
>TRBV3-1/TRBV3-2|TRBJ1-6
ASSQSGLGPPLH
>TRBV12-3/TRBV12-4|TRBJ2-5
ASSQETQY
>TRBV7-8|TRBJ1-1
ASSFGPTGAITEAF
>TRBV6-5|TRBJ2-3
ASSLYRGGADTQY
>TRBV7-3|TRBJ2-5
ASSLRLAGDQETQY
>TRBV29-1|TRBJ2-7
SVEEGTYEQY
>TRBV7-8|TRBJ1-1
ASSFTMNTEAF
>TRBV7-9|TRBJ2-7
ASSSRGSYEQY
>TRBV3-1/TRBV3-2|TRBJ2-1
ASSQGPTVEQF
>TRBV6-5|TRBJ1-2
ASRGGAQGRYYT
>TRBV28|TRBJ2-5
ASSFSRNQETQY
>TRBV12-3/TRBV12-4|TRBJ2-7
ASSYGYEQY